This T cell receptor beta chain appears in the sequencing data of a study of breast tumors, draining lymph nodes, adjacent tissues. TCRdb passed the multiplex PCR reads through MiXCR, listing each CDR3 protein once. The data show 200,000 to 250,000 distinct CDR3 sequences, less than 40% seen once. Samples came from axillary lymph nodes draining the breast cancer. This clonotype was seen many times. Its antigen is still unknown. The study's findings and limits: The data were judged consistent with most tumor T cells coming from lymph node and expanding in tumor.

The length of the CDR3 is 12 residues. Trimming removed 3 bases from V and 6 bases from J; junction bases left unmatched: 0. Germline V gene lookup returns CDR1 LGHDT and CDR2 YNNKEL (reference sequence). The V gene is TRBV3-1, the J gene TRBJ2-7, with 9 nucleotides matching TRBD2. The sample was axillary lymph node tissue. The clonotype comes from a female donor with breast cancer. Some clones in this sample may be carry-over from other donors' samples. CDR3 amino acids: CASSQTSGEQYF. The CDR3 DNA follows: TGTGCCAGCAGCCAGACTAGCGGCGAGCAGTACTTC.